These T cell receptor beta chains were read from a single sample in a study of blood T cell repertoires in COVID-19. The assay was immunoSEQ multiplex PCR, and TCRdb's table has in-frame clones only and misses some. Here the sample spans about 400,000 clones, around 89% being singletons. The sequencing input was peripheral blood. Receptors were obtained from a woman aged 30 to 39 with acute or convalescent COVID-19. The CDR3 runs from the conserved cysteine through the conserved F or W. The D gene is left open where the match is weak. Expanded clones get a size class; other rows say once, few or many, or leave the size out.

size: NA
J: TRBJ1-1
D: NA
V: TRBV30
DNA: TGTGCCTGGAGTGGGCGGTTCTCGGACACTGAAGCTTTCTTT
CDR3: CAWSGRFSDTEAFF

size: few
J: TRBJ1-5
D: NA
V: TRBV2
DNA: TGTGCCAGCCAACAGGGAATGAATCAGCCCCAGCATTTT
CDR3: CASQQGMNQPQHF

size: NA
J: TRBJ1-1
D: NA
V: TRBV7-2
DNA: TGTGCCAGCAGCTTTACTCCGAGCACTGAAGCTTTCTTT
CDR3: CASSFTPSTEAFF

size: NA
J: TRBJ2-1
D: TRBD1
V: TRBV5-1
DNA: TGCGCCAGCAGCTTGAGGACAGGAGAACGTAATGAGCAGTTCTTC
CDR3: CASSLRTGERNEQFF

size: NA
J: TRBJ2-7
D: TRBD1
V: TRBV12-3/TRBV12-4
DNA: TGTGCCAGCAGTACAGGGGGACGTAACGAGCAGTACTTC
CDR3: CASSTGGRNEQYF

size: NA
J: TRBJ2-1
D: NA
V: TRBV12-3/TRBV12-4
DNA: TGTGCCAGCAGTTTTGTGGCTAATGAGCAGTTCTTC
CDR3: CASSFVANEQFF

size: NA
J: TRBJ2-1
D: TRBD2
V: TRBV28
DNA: TGTGCCAGTGACACGGGACTAGCTAGCTCCTACAATGAGCAGTTCTTC
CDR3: CASDTGLASSYNEQFF

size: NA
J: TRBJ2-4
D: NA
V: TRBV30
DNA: TGTGCCTGGAGTCCGGGTCTAGCCAAAAACATTCAGTACTTC
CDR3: CAWSPGLAKNIQYF

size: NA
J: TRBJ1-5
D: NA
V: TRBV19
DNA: TGTGCCAGTAGCCCAGGGGACATCATCAATCAGCCCCAGCATTTT
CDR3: CASSPGDIINQPQHF

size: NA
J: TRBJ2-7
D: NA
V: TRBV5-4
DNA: TGTGCCAGCAGGGAGGGGCCTGGTAACGAGCAGTACTTC
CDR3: CASREGPGNEQYF

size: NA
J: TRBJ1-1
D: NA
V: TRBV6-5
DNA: TGTGCCAACAGCGGAGCGGGGACGGGCACTGAAGCTTTCTTT
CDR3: CANSGAGTGTEAFF

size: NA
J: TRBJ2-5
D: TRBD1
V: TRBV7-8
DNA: TGTGCCAGCAGCCCCCCTACAGGGGATTGGGAGACCCAGTACTTC
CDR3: CASSPPTGDWETQYF

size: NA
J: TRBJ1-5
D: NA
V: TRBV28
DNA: TGTGCCAGCACCGACAGGTCTCTCAATCAGCCCCAGCATTTT
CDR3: CASTDRSLNQPQHF

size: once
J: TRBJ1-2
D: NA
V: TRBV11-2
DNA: TGTGCCAGCAGCTTAGAACCGGTTGCTGGCTACACCTTC
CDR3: CASSLEPVAGYTF

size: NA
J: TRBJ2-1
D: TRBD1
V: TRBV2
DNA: TGTGCCAGCAGTCCCAGGGACAGGGGGCGGAATGAGCAGTTCTTC
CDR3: CASSPRDRGRNEQFF

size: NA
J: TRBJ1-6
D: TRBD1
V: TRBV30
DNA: TGTGCCTGTAGCCGGTCAGGACAGGGAGATTCACCCCTCCACTTT
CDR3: CACSRSGQGDSPLHF

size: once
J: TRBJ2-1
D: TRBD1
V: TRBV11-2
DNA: TGTGCCAGCGTTCTGGACAGGGGGCAGCGTGAGCAGTTCTTC
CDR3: CASVLDRGQREQFF

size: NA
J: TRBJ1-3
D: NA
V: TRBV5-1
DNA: TGCGCCAGCAGCTTGGGTCAGGGTTTAGGAAACACCATATATTTT
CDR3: CASSLGQGLGNTIYF

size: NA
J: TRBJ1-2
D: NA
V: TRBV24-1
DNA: TGTGCCACCAGTGATTTAACGGGTAAAATGAACTTC
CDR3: CATSDLTGKMNF

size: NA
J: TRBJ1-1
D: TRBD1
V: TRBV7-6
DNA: TGTGCCAGCAGCGCCCAGAGACAGGGAATGAACACTGAAGCTTTCTTT
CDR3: CASSAQRQGMNTEAFF

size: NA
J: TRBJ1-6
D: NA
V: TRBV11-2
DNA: TGTGCCAGCAGGAGGACCCGAGGGGGTAATTCACCCCTCCACTTT
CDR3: CASRRTRGGNSPLHF

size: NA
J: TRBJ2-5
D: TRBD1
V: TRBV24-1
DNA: TGTGCCACCAGTGATGGGACAGGACCTGAGACCCAGTACTTC
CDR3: CATSDGTGPETQYF

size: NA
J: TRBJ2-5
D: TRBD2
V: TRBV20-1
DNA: TGCAGTGCTAGTACTAGCGGGGGCAACGAAGAGACCCAGTACTTC
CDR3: CSASTSGGNEETQYF

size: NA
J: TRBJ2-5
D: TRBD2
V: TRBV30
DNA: TGTGCCTCCACACGACTAGCGGGGGGGGAGTACCAAGAGACCCAGTACTTC
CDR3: CASTRLAGGEYQETQYF

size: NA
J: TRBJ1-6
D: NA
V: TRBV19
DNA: TGTGCCAGTAGGCTTGGGACACTAGACGATTCACCCCTCCACTTT
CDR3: CASRLGTLDDSPLHF

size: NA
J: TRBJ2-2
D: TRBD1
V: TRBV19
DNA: TGTGCCAGTATGGGACAGGGGAACACCGGGGAGCTGTTTTTT
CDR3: CASMGQGNTGELFF

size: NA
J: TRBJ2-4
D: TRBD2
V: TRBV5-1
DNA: TGCGCCAGCAGCTTGGAAATAGCGGGGGGTGTCGTGAACATTCAGTACTTC
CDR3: CASSLEIAGGVVNIQYF

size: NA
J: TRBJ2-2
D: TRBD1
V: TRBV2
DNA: TGTGCCAGTGGCCGGGACAGGGTCGTGACCGGGGAGCTGTTTTTT
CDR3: CASGRDRVVTGELFF

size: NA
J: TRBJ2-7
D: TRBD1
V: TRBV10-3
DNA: TGTGCCATCAGTGAGCCGGGACAGGGTTCCTACGAGCAGTACTTC
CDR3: CAISEPGQGSYEQYF

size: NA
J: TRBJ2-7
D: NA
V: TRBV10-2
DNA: TGCGCCAGCAGACCCTCCGCCACCTACTCCTACGAGCAGTACTTC
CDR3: CASRPSATYSYEQYF

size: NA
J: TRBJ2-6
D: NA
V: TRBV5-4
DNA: TGTGCCAGCAGCCCCGGAGCCTCTGGGGCCAACGTCCTGACTTTC
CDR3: CASSPGASGANVLTF

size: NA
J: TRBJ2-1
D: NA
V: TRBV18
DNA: TGTGCCAGCTCACCATCTTCGTACTCGAATGAGCAGTTCTTC
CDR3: CASSPSSYSNEQFF

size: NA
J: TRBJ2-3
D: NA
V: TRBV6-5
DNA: TGTGCCAGCAGCCCCGGACAAAGCACAGATACGCAGTATTTT
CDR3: CASSPGQSTDTQYF

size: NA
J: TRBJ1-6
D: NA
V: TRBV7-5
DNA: TGTGTCAGAAGCTTAGGCCCCATAAACAAGAACCGGGACAGGGTCGAGTCCTATAATTCACCCCTCCACTTT
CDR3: CVRSLGPINKNRDRVESYNSPLHF

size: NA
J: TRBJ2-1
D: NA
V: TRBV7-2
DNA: TGTGCCAGCAGCCCTGCGACTAGCTCCTACAATGAGCAGTTCTTC
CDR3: CASSPATSSYNEQFF

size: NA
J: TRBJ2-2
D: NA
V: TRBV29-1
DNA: TGCAGCGTTGGGGACTCTAGACTTCGGAACACCGGGGAGCTGTTTTTT
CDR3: CSVGDSRLRNTGELFF

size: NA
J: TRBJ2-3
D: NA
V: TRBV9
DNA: TGTGCCAGCAGCTCGAGCAGGGTTTCTAGCACAGATACGCAGTATTTT
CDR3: CASSSSRVSSTDTQYF

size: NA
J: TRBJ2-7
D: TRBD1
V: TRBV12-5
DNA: TGTGCTAGTGGTTTTGGCCACATGGACGGGACAGGTAGCTCCTACGAGCAGTACTTC
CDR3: CASGFGHMDGTGSSYEQYF

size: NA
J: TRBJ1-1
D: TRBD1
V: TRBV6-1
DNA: TGTGCCAGCAGTGATCCGACAGGGGGCCGTCACACTGAAGCTTTCTTT
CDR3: CASSDPTGGRHTEAFF

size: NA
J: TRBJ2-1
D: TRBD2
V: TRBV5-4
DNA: TGTGCCAGCAGCTCCTGGGGGGGCAATGAGCAGTTCTTC
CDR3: CASSSWGGNEQFF

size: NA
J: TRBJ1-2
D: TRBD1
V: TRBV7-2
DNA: TGTGCCAGCAGCTGGGGACAGGGAACGGGGTATGGCTACACCTTC
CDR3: CASSWGQGTGYGYTF

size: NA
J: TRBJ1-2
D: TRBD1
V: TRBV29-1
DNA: TGCAGCGTTCGGGGCCTTAAGGGGGCTCGATATGGCTACACCTTC
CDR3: CSVRGLKGARYGYTF

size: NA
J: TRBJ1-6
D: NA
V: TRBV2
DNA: TGTGCCAGCAGTTATCAGGGTTCCTATAATTCACCCCTCCACTTT
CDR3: CASSYQGSYNSPLHF

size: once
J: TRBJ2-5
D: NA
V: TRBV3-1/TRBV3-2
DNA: TGTGCCAGCAGCCAAGAGACAGTTCAAGAGACCCAGTACTTC
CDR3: CASSQETVQETQYF

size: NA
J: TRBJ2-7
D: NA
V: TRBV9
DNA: TGTGCCAGCAGCGTAGGAACTTCGGAGCAGTACTTC
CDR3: CASSVGTSEQYF

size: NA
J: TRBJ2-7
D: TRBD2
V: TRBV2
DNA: TGTGCCAGCAGCCGGACTAGCGGGGGGTCTTACGAGCAGTACTTC
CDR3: CASSRTSGGSYEQYF

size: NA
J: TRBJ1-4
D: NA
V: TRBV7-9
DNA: TGTGCCAGCAGACTAGAGGACGGATGGGGTAATGAAAAACTGTTTTTT
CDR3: CASRLEDGWGNEKLFF

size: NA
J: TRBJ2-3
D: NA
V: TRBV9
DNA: TGTGCCAGCAGCAACCCAGGGGATACGCAGTATTTT
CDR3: CASSNPGDTQYF

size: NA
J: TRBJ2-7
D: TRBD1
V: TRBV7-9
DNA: TGTGCCAGCAGCTTAGAAAACAGGGGCAAGTACTTC
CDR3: CASSLENRGKYF

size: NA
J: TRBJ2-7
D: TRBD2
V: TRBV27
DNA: TGTGCCAGCAGTTACCGACTCGGGGGGAACGAGCAGTACTTC
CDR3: CASSYRLGGNEQYF

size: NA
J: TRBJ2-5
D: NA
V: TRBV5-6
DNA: TGTGCCAGCAGCTTGAAGACAGGTCTCCAAGAGACCCAGTACTTC
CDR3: CASSLKTGLQETQYF